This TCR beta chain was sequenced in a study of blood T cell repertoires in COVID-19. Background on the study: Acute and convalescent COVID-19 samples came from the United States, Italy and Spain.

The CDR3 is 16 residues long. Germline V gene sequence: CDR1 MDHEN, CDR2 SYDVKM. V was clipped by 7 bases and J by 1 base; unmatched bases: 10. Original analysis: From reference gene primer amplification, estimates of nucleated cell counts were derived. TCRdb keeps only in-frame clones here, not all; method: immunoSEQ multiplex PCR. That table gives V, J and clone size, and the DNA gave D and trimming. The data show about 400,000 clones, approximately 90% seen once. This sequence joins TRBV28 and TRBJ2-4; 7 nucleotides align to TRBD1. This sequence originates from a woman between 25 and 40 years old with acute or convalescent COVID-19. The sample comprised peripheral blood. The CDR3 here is CASTNKGALAKNIQYF. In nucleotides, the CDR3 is TGTGCCAGCACAAATAAGGGGGCCCTGGCCAAAAACATTCAGTACTTC.